The present T cell receptor beta chain was sequenced within a study of T-cell reconstitution after alpha-beta-depleted transplantation in children. Whole-study findings and limits: Where alpha-beta T cells came from about two months after transplant was reportedly several hundred expanded graft clones. Surviving recipient cells, namely T cells and thymic progenitors, were the source of high day-60 TCRbeta diversity in some patients. A year had passed since transplant, and T-cell counts and diversity by then came mostly from newly produced T cells.

This clonotype showed up many times. Its antigen is as yet unknown. It was with unique molecular identifiers that the TCRbeta library was prepared. TCRdb called the PCR reads again in MiXCR, with one record for every CDR3 protein. The sample lists 400,000 to 550,000 distinct CDR3 sequences, roughly 10% occurring once. With 8 bases removed from V and 1 base from J, the gap between germline ends came to 16 bases. Germline CDR1 reads SGHRS; CDR2 reads YFSETQ. This CDR3 region has 15 residues. The sequencing here drew on PBMCs, taken before TCRalphabeta/CD19-depleted stem cell transplant. The source of this sequence is a child aged 2-15 years with inherited bone marrow failure, due to receive a stem cell transplant. The chain has TRBV5-1 and TRBJ2-1; tentatively, D is TRBD2 (6 bases). CDR3 sequence: CASRERAESYNEQFF. The CDR3 DNA sequence: TGCGCCAGTAGAGAGCGGGCGGAATCCTACAATGAGCAGTTCTTC.